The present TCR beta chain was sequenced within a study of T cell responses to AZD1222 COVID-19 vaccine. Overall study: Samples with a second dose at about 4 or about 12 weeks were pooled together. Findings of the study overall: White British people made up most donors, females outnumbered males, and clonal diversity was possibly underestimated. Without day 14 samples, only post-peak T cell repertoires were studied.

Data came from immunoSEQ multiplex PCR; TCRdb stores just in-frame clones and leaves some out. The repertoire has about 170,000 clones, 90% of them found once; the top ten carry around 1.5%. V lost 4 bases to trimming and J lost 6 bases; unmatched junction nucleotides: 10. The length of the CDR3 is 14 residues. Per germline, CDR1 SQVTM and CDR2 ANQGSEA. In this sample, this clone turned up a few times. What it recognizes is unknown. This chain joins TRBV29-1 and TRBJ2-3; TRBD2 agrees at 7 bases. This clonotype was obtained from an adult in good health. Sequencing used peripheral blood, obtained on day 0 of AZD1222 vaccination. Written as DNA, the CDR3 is TGCAGCGTTGGGCTCGGACTAGGAGGGGATACGCAGTATTTT. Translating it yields CSVGLGLGGDTQYF.